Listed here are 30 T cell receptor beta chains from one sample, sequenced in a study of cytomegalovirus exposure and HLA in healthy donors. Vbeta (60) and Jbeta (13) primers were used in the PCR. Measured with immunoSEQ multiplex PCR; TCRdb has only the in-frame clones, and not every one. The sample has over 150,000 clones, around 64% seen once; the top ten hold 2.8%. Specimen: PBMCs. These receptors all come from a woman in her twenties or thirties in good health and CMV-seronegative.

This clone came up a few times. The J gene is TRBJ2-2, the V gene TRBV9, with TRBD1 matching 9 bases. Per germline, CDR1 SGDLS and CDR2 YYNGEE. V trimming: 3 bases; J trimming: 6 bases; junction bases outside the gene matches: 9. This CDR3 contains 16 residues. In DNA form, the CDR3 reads TGTGCCAGCAGCGCCCCCACAGGGGGCGCGGCCGGGGAGCTGTTTTTT. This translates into CASSAPTGGAAGELFF.

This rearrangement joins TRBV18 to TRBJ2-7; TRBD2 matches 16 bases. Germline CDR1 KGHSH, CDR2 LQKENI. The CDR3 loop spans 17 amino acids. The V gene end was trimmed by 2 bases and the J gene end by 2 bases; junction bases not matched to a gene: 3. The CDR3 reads CASSPGTSGRVAYEQYF. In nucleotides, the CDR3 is TGTGCCAGCTCACCAGGGACTAGCGGGAGGGTAGCCTACGAGCAGTACTTC.

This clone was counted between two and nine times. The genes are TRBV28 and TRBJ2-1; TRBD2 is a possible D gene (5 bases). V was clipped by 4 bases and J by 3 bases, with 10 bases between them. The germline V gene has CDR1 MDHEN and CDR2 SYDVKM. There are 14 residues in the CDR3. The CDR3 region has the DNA TGTGCCAGCAGTTCCCCCGGACTCTACAATGAGCAGTTCTTC. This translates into CASSSPGLYNEQFF.

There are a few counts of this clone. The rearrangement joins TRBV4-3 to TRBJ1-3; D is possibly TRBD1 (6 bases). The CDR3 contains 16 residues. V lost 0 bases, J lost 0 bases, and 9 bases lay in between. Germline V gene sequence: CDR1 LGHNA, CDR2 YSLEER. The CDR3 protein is CASSQDQGNSGNTIYF. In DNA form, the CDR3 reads TGCGCCAGCAGCCAAGATCAGGGGAACTCTGGAAACACCATATATTTT.

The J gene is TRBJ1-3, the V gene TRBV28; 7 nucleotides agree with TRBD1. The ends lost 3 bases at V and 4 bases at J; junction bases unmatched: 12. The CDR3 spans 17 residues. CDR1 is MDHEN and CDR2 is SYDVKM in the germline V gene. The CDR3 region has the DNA TGTGCCAGCAGTTTCGAGGGGGCCGCTTTGGGAGGAAACACCATATATTTT. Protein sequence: CASSFEGAALGGNTIYF.

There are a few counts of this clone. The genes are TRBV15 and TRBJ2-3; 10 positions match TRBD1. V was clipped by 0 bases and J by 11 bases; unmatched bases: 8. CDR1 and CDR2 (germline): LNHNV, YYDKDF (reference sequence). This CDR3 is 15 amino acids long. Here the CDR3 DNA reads TGTGCCACCAGCAGAGATCGGACAGGGGGACGGGGGCAGTATTTT. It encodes CATSRDRTGGRGQYF.

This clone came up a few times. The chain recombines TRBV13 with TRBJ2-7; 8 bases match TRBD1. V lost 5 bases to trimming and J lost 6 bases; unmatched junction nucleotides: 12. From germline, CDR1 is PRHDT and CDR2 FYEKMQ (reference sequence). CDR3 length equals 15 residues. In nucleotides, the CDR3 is TGTGCCAGCAGCGTCGGGGGCAGGGGGCGAAGCGAGCAGTACTTC. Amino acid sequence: CASSVGGRGRSEQYF.

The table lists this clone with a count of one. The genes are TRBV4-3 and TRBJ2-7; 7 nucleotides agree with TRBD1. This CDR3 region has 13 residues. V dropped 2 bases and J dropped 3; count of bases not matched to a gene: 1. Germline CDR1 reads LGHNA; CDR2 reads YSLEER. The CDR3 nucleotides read TGCGCCAGCAGCCAAAACAGGGGCTACGAGCAGTACTTC. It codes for CASSQNRGYEQYF.

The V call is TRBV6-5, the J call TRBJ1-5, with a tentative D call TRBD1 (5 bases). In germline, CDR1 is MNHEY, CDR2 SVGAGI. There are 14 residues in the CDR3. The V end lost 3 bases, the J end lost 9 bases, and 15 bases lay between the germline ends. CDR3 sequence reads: CASSYGLGGWPQHF. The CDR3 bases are TGTGCCAGCAGTTATGGGCTGGGGGGATGGCCCCAGCATTTT.

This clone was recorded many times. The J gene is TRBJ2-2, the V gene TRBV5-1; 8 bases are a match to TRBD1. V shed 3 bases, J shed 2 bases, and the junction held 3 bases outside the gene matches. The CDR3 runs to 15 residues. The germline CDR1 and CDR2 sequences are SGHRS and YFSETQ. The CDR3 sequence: CASSWGQVNTGELFF. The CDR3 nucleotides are TGCGCCAGCAGCTGGGGACAGGTTAACACCGGGGAGCTGTTTTTT.

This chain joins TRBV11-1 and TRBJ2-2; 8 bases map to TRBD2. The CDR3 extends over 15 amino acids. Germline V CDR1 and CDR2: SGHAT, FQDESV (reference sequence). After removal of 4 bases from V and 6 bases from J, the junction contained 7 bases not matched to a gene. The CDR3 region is CASSSWTSRPGELFF. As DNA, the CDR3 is TGTGCCAGCAGCTCATGGACTAGCAGACCCGGGGAGCTGTTTTTT.

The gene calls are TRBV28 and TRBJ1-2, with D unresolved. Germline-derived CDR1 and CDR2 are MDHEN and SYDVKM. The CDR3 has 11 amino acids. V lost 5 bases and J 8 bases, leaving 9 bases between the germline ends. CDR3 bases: TGTGCCAGCAGTGTGTGGAGGGGCTACACCTTC. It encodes CASSVWRGYTF.

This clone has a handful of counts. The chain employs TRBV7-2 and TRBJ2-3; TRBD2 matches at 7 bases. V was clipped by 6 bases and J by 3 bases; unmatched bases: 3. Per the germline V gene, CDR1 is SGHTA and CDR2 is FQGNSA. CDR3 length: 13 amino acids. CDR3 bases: TGTGCCAGCAGAGGACTAGGGACAGATACGCAGTATTTT. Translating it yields CASRGLGTDTQYF.

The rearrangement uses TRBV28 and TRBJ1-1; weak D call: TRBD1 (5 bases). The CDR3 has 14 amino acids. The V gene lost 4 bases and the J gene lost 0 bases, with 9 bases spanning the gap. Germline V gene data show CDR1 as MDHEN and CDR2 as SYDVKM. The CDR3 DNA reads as TGTGCCAGCAGTTCGACAGTGTTGAACACTGAAGCTTTCTTT. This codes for CASSSTVLNTEAFF.

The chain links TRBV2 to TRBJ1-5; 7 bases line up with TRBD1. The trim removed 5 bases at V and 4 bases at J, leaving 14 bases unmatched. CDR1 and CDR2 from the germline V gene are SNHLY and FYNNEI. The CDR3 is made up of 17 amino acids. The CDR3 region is CASSPQGDLGVNQPQHF. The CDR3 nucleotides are TGTGCCAGCAGTCCCCAGGGGGATCTTGGGGTTAATCAGCCCCAGCATTTT.

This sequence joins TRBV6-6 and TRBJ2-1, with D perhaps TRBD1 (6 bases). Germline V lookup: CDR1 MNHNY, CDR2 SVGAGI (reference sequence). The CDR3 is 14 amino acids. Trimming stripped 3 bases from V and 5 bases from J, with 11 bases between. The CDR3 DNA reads TGTGCCAGCAGTTATCCGAACAGGGACAATGAGCAGTTCTTC. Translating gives CASSYPNRDNEQFF.

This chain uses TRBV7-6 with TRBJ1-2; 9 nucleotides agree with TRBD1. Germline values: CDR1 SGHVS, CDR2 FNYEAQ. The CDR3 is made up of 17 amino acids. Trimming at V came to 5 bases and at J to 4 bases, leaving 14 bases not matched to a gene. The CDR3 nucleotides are TGTGCCAGCAGCCGCATTGAGGGGGACAGGGATAGCTATGGCTACACCTTC. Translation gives CASSRIEGDRDSYGYTF. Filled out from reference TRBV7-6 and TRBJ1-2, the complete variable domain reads GAGVSQSPRYKVTKRGQDVALRCDPISGHVSLYWYRQALGQGPEFLTYFNYEAQQDKSGLPNDRFSAERPEGSISTLTIQRTEQRDSAMYRCASSRIEGDRDSYGYTFGSGTRLTVV.

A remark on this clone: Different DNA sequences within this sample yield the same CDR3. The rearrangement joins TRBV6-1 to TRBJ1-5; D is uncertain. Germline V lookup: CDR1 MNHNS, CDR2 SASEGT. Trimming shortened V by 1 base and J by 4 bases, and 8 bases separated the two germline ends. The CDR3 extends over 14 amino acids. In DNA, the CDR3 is TGTGCCAGCAGTGAAGGCGTCGGGAATCAGCCCCAGCATTTT. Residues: CASSEGVGNQPQHF.

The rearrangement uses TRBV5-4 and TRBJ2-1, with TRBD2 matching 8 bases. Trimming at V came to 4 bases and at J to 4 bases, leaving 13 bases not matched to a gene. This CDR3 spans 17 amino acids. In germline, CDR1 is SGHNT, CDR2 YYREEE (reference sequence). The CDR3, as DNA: TGTGCCAGCAGCCAAACCCATGGGACTAGGATTTACAATGAGCAGTTCTTC. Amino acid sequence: CASSQTHGTRIYNEQFF.

DNA for the CDR3: TGTGCCAGCAGTCAGCGACTAGCGGGGGGCGGTGAGCAGTTCTTC. Its protein product is CASSQRLAGGGEQFF. J is TRBJ2-1 and V is TRBV6-5; TRBD2 matches at 13 bases. There are 15 residues in the CDR3. Germline CDR1 and CDR2: MNHEY and SVGAGI. The junction had 7 bases not matched to a gene; V was cut back by 5 bases and J by 9 bases.

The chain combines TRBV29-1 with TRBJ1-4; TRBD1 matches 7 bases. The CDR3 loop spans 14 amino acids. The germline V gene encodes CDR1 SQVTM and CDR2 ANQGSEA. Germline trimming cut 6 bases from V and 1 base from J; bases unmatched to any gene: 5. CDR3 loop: CSVARQGTNEKLFF. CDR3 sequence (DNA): TGCAGCGTCGCAAGACAGGGAACTAATGAAAAACTGTTTTTT. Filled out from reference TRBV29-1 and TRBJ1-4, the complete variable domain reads SAVISQKPSRDICQRGTSLTIQCQVDSQVTMMFWYRQQPGQSLTLIATANQGSEATYESGFVIDKFPISRPNLTFSTLTVSNMSPEDSSIYLCSVARQGTNEKLFFGSGTQLSVL.

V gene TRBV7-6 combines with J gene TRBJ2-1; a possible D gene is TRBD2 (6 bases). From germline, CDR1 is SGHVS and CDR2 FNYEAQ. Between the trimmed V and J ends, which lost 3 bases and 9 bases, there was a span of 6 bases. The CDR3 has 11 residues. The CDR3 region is CASSLGGEQFF. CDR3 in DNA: TGTGCCAGCAGCTTGGGGGGTGAGCAGTTCTTC.

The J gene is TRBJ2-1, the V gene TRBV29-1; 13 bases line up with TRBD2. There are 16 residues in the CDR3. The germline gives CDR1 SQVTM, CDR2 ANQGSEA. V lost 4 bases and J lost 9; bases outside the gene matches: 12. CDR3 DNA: TGCAGCGTTGTAGAGATACTAGCGGGAGGGCCGAGTGAGCAGTTCTTC. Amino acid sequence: CSVVEILAGGPSEQFF.

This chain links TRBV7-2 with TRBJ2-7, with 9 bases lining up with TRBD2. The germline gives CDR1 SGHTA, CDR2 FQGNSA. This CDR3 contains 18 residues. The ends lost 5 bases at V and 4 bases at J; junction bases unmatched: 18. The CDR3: CASSPRGGGAGGQYEQYF. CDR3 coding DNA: TGTGCCAGCAGCCCTCGTGGGGGTGGGGCGGGGGGGCAGTACGAGCAGTACTTC.

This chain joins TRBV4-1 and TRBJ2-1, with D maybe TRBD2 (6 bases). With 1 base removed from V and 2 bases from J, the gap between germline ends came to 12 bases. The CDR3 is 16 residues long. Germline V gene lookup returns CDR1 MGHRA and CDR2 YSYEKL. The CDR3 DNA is TGCGCCAGCAGCCAAGTTGACGGGAGTCCCTACAATGAGCAGTTCTTC. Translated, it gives CASSQVDGSPYNEQFF.

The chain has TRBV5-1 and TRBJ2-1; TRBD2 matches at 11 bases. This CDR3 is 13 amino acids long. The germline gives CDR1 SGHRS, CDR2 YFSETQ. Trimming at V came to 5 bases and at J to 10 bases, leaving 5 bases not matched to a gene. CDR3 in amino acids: CASRLAGAREQFF. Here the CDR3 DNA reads TGCGCCAGCAGACTAGCGGGAGCTCGGGAGCAGTTCTTC. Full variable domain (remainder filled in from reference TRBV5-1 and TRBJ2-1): KAGVTQTPRYLIKTRGQQVTLSCSPISGHRSVSWYQQTPGQGLQFLFEYFSETQRNKGNFPGRFSGRQFSNSRSEMNVSTLELGDSALYLCASRLAGAREQFFGPGTRLTVL.

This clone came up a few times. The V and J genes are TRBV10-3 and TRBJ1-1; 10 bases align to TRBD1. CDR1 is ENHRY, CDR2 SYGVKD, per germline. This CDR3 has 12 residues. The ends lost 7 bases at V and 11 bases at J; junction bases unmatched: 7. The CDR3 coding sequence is TGTGCCATCACTCCGGGACAGGGGTCGGCTTTCTTT. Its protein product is CAITPGQGSAFF.

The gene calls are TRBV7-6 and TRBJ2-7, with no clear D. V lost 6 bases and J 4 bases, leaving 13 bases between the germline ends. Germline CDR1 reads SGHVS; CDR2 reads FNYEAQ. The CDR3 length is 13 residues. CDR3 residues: CASSLAVTYEQYF. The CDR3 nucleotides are TGTGCCAGCAGTTTGGCCGTAACATACGAGCAGTACTTC.

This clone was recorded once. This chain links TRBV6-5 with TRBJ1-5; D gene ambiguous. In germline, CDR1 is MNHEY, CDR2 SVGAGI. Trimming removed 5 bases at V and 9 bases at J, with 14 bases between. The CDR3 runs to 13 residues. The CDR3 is CASSVSATGPQHF. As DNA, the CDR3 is TGTGCCAGCAGTGTGTCAGCGACGGGGCCCCAGCATTTT.

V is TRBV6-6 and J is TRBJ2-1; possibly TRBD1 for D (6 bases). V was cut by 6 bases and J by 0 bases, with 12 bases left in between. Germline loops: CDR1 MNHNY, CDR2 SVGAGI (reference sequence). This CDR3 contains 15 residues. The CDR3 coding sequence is TGTGCCAGCAGCGAACAGGGAAGCTCCTACAATGAGCAGTTCTTC. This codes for CASSEQGSSYNEQFF.